The rows below give T cell receptor beta chains drawn from one sample of a study of blood T cell repertoires in COVID-19. TCRdb keeps only in-frame clones here, not all; method: immunoSEQ multiplex PCR. Of under 80,000 clones listed, around 89% are singletons. Sample: peripheral blood. Receptors originate from a man between 65 and 85 years old with active or convalescent COVID-19. CDR3s include the opening cysteine and the closing phenylalanine or tryptophan. The D gene is left open where the match is weak. Size is stated for part of the rows, as once, few or many counts, or as a class when the clone is expanded.

d_call	v_call	j_call	clone_size	cdr3_nt	cdr3_aa
TRBD1	TRBV14	TRBJ2-7	.	TGTGCCAGCAGAAAAGGACAGGGCTCCTACGAGCAGTACTTC	CASRKGQGSYEQYF
.	TRBV10-3	TRBJ1-1	.	TGTGCCACAGGACGGGGGGCTAGCACTGAAGCTTTCTTT	CATGRGASTEAFF
TRBD1	TRBV7-9	TRBJ1-4	.	TGTGCCAGCAGCCTGACAGGGGGCGGTGAAAAACTGTTTTTT	CASSLTGGGEKLFF
TRBD2	TRBV3-1/TRBV3-2	TRBJ2-5	once	TGTGCCAGCAGCTACCGGACTAGCGGGAGAGGCGAGGAGACCCAGTACTTC	CASSYRTSGRGEETQYF
TRBD1	TRBV18	TRBJ2-3	.	TGTGCCAGCTCACCGCCGACAGGGAACACAGATACGCAGTATTTT	CASSPPTGNTDTQYF
TRBD1	TRBV7-9	TRBJ2-1	.	TGTGCCAGCAGCTTTCCCCGACAGGGGGTAAACAATGAGCAGTTCTTC	CASSFPRQGVNNEQFF
TRBD1	TRBV6-5	TRBJ2-2	.	TGTGCCAGCAGTCTCGGGACAGTGGCCGGGGAGCTGTTTTTT	CASSLGTVAGELFF
TRBD1	TRBV28	TRBJ2-3	.	TGTGCCAGCAGTCCCTGGACAGGTTGGGACACAGATACGCAGTATTTT	CASSPWTGWDTDTQYF
.	TRBV21-1	TRBJ2-1	.	TGTGCCAGCAGCAAAGGACAACTAGCGGGATTTGCAGGTCCGTTCTTC	CASSKGQLAGFAGPFF
.	TRBV28	TRBJ2-7	.	TGTGCCAGCAGTCCCCCGAGGAGGGGCGGCTACGAGCAGTACTTC	CASSPPRRGGYEQYF
.	TRBV19	TRBJ1-6	once	TGTGCCAGTAGTACAGGGCGATTGGAATCACCCCTCCACTTT	CASSTGRLESPLHF
TRBD1	TRBV7-9	TRBJ1-2	.	TGTGCCAGCAGCCCCGGACAGGGGTTCGGGGGCTACACCTTC	CASSPGQGFGGYTF
.	TRBV3-1/TRBV3-2	TRBJ1-1	.	TGTGCCAGCAGCCAAGAGGGTAGGGGGACTGAAGCTTTCTTT	CASSQEGRGTEAFF